This T cell receptor beta chain was recovered during a study of PD-L1 blockade in urothelial cancer (dated by TCRdb to the late 2010s). For the wider study: Every patient began therapy in 2014 and was given atezolizumab 1,200 mg intravenously every 3 weeks. Pretreatment blood TCR-seq was available for nearly 30 patients, at least one posttreatment blood collection was obtained for 24 patients, and tumor TCR-seq was available for 24 patients. A median of roughly 140,000 T cells and approximately 86,000 unique TCRs was obtained from blood samples, and a median clonality of around 0.072 was observed. Somatic, immune and clinical correlates of response to PD-L1 blockade with atezolizumab in urothelial cancer were the focus of an exploratory multi-omic analysis. In the same patients, whole exome sequencing and RNA sequencing of pretreatment tumors were performed in addition to TCR sequencing. Pretreatment tumor samples, along with matched peripheral blood collected serially before and after atezolizumab treatment, underwent TCR sequencing. Patients had an ECOG performance status of 0 or 1 and had received between 0 and 3 prior chemotherapy regimens. Durable clinical benefit meant progression-free survival longer than 6 months, and TCR features were also tested against progression-free and overall survival. About nine tenths of the roughly 30 patients were males with bladder-origin urothelial cancer, and about 65% of the roughly 30 reported a prior smoking history. About 10 patients achieved durable clinical benefit and some 21 did not. Blood samples were analyzed at two time points: 3 weeks after treatment start (second dose) and 6 weeks after treatment start. Results and caveats for the whole study, not just this receptor: A pretreatment peripheral blood TCR clonality below the median was linked to improved progression-free and overall survival. Because of the small sample size (n of about 30) and the many exploratory analyses performed, the results are intended to be regarded as hypothesis-generating. Among patients with durable benefit, tumor-associated TCR clones showed greater expansion in peripheral blood 3 weeks after treatment started (n = 22, p = 0.022).

Synthetic TCR analog templates were spiked into each PCR so that absolute template abundance could be estimated from read counts. TCRbeta CDR3 regions were amplified from genomic DNA with bias-controlled V and J gene primers using the immunoSEQ assay. Sequencing of rearranged TCRbeta segments was done at approximately 20X coverage. The paper's processing steps were these. Clustering was used to correct sequencing errors, and CDR3s were annotated against IMGT so that V, D and J genes could be assigned. Downstream analyses used only productive TCRbeta rearrangements, leaving out any out-of-frame or stop-codon sequences. To compute clonality, Shannon entropy was normalized by the log of the number of unique productive sequences and then subtracted from one. Clones differing between time points or between blood and tumor were identified using Fisher's exact test with Benjamini-Hochberg correction, with an adjusted p below 0.01 applied as the threshold. TCRdb limited this immuneACCESS table to in-frame rearrangements with V and J called. A share of clones is missing; checked studies link under half to unresolved V genes, and the rest is unexplained. The V and J calls and clone size are taken from that table; D and trimming were inferred from the DNA. The sample table shows about 29,000 clones, and around 86% are seen once. 1.5% to 2% of the sample is taken by the ten largest.

In this sample, this clone turned up a few times. Its cognate antigen has yet to be identified. The input lacks base qualities; no much larger clone sits a single base away. Reading from cysteine to phenylalanine, the CDR3 counts 15 amino acids. This entry keeps only the CDR3 DNA: 45 bases, framed from base 1. V drops 4 bases and J drops 1 base, leaving 14 bases in between. CDR1 and CDR2 are read off the germline V gene as SGHDT and YYEEEE. A total of around 30 patients with locally advanced or metastatic urothelial carcinoma, treated at Memorial Sloan Kettering on a trial protocol, made up the cohort. Peripheral blood mononuclear cells were collected pretreatment and during treatment, at between 1 and 8 total time points per patient. The Qiagen DNeasy Blood extraction kit was used to purify genomic DNA from total PBMCs and tumor samples. PBMCs were collected pretreatment and during treatment, and were isolated and stored as previously described.

The rearranged chain carries TRBV5-6 and TRBJ2-5; TRBD2 is a possible D gene, resting on 6 matching bases. The receptor was isolated from a man in his fifties with urothelial cancer. The sample here was PBMCs, taken around atezolizumab (anti-PD-L1) treatment. The CDR3 region has the sequence CASSLMGRGQETQYF. At the DNA level, the sequence is TGTGCCAGCAGCCTTATGGGGCGGGGCCAAGAGACCCAGTACTTC. The CDR3 plus the reference TRBV5-6 and TRBJ2-5 genes for the other parts give the full variable domain: DAGVTQSPTHLIKTRGQQVTLRCSPKSGHDTVSWYQQALGQGPQFIFQYYEEEERQRGNFPDRFSGHQFPNYSSELNVNALLLGDSALYLCASSLMGRGQETQYFGPGTRLLVL.